This TCR beta chain was retrieved from a study of ipilimumab plus nivolumab after autologous stem cell transplantation. TCRdb keeps only in-frame clones here, not all; method: immunoSEQ multiplex PCR. Among 20,000 to 25,000 clones listed, just over 75% were seen once. The CDR3 is 17 residues long. Per the germline V gene, CDR1 is MNHNS and CDR2 is SASEGT. V shed 0 bases and J shed 4 bases, with 16 bases lying between them. The sequence was obtained from a male donor with diffuse large B-cell lymphoma. Sequences were derived from PBMCs, sampled in a trial of ipilimumab plus nivolumab as post-transplant consolidation. The V call is TRBV6-1, the J call TRBJ1-5; D remains unclear. The CDR3 reads CASSEASALYPNQPQHF. The CDR3 bases are TGTGCCAGCAGTGAAGCATCGGCACTCTATCCTAATCAGCCCCAGCATTTT.